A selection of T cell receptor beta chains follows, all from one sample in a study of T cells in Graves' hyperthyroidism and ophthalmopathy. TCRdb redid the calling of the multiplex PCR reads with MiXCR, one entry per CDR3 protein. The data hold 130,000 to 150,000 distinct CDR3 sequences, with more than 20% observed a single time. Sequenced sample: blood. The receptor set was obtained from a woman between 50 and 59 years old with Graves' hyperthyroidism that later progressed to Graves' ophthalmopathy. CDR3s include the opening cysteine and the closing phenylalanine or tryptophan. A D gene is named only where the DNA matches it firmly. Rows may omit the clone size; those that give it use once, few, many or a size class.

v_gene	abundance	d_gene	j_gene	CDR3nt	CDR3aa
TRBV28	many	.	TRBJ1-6	TGTGCCAGCCGGGGACCGTATAATTCACCCCTCCACTTT	CASRGPYNSPLHF
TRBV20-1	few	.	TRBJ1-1	TGCAGTGCTAGACCTTGGGACAAGAACACTGAAGCTTTCTTT	CSARPWDKNTEAFF
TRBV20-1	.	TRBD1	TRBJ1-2	TGCAGTGTACGGGACAGCCACTATGGCTACACCTTC	CSVRDSHYGYTF
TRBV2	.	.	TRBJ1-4	TGTGCCAGCAGTTCACACGGACGTCTCTCCGGGGCAACTAATGAAAAACTGTTTTTT	CASSSHGRLSGATNEKLFF
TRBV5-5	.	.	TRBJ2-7	TGTGCCAGCAGCTCGGTCCGGACCGTCTACGAGCAGTACTTC	CASSSVRTVYEQYF
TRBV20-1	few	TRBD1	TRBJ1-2	TGCAGTGCGCGACAGGGCTATGGCTACACCTTC	CSARQGYGYTF
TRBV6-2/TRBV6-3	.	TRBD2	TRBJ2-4	TGTGCCAGCAGTTACTCGAGGTACCGGCGGGAGGGCCGGGAAAACATTCAGTACTTC	CASSYSRYRREGRENIQYF
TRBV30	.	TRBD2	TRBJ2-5	TGTGCCTGGACCCTAGCGGGGGTGCAAGAGACCCAGTACTTC	CAWTLAGVQETQYF
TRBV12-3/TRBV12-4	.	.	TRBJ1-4	TGTGCCAGCACCCTCGGGGACGTACCAACTAATGAAAAACTGTTTTTT	CASTLGDVPTNEKLFF
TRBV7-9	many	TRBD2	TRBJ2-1	TGTGCCAGCAGCGCCCTGAGGGCGGCGGGAGGGCAGCTATCTGGCAATGAGCAGTTCTTC	CASSALRAAGGQLSGNEQFF
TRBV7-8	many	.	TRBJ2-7	TGTGCCAGCAGTTTCTCCGACAGTTCCTACGAGCAGTACTTC	CASSFSDSSYEQYF
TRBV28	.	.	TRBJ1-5	TGTGCCAGCAGGCGAGTTAGCAATCAGCCCCAGCATTTT	CASRRVSNQPQHF
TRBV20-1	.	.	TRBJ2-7	TGCAGTGCTAGAATCCAGGGGGGCAGCTCCTACGAGCAGTACTTC	CSARIQGGSSYEQYF
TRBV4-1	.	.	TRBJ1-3	TGCGCCAGCAGCCAAGAACTTCTCAGGGCAGGAAACACCATATATTTT	CASSQELLRAGNTIYF
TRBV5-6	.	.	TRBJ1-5	TGTGCCAGCCGCCCCGGGCAGGCTGATAGCAATCAGCCCCAGCATTTT	CASRPGQADSNQPQHF
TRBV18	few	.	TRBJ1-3	TGTGCCAGCTCCCAATGGGGCCGGTCCTCTGGAAACACCATATATTTT	CASSQWGRSSGNTIYF
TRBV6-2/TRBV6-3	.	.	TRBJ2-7	TGCGCCAGCCAACAGCACCCGGACTACGAGCAGTACTTC	CASQQHPDYEQYF
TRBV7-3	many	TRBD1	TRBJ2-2	TGTGCCAGCAGCGATACGGGACAGGGGGCGGGCACCGGGGAGCTGTTTTTT	CASSDTGQGAGTGELFF
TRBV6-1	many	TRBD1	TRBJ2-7	TGTGCCAGCAGTGGGACAGGGTTTGGTGAGCAGTACTTC	CASSGTGFGEQYF
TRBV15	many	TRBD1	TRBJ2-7	TGTGCCACCAGCAGAAGTGGGACAGGGGGTGAAGAGCAGTACTTC	CATSRSGTGGEEQYF
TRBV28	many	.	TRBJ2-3	TGTGCCAGCAGTGGTCCCGGGGGAAGCACAGATACGCAGTATTTT	CASSGPGGSTDTQYF
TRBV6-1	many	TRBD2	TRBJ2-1	TGTGCCAGCAGTTCACCTGGGACTAGCGGGAGGCGAGGATTCGGTGAGCAGTTCTTC	CASSSPGTSGRRGFGEQFF
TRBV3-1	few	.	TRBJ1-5	TGTGCCAGCAGCCAAGCTAGGGGGGGAAATCAGCCCCAGCATTTT	CASSQARGGNQPQHF
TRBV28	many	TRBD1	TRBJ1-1	TGTGCCAGCAGGGACAGGAGAGGAGGGAACACTGAAGCTTTCTTT	CASRDRRGGNTEAFF
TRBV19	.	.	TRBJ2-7	TGTGCCATCGTCGGGGGGCGAAGAAGGTACGAGCAGTACTTC	CAIVGGRRRYEQYF
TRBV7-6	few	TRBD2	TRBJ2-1	TGTGCCAGCAGCTTAGGGTCCCGGGGGGGCGGAGGAAAGTTCTTC	CASSLGSRGGGGKFF
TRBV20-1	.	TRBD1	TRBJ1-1	TGCAGTGCTAGTAAGCGGACAGGGGTGCTAGAAGCTTTCTTT	CSASKRTGVLEAFF